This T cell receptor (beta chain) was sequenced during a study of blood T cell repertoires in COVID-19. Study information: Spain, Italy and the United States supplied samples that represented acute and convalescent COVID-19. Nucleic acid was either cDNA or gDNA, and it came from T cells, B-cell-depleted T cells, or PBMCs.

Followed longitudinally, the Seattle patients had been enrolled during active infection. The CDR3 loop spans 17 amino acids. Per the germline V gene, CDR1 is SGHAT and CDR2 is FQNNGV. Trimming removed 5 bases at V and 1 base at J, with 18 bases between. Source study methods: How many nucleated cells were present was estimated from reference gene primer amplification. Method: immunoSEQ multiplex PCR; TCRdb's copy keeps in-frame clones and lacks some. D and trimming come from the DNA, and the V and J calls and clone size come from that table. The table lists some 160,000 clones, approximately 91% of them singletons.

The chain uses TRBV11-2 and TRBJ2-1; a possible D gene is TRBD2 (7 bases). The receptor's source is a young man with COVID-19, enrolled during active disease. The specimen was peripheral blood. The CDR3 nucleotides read TGTGCCAGCAGCCACAAGGGGGGAGGGAGTTCCTACAATGAGCAGTTCTTC. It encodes CASSHKGGGSSYNEQFF.